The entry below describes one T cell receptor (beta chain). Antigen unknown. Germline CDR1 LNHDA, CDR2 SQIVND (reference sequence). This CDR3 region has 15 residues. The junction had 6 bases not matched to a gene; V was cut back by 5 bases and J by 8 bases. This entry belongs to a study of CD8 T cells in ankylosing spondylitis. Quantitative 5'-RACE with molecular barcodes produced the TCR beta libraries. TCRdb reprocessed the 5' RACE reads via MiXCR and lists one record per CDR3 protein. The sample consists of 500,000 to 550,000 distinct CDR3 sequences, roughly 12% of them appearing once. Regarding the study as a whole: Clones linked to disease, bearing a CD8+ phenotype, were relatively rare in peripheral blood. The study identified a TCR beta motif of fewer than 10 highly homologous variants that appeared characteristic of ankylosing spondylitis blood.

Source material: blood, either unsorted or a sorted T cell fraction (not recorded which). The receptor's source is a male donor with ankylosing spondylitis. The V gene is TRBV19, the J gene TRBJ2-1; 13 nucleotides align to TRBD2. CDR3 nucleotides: TGTGCCAGTAGTTTCGGACTAGCGGGAGCGGATGAGCAGTTCTTC. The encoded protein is CASSFGLAGADEQFF.